This T cell receptor (beta chain) was profiled in a study of blood T cell repertoires in COVID-19. Study at large: T cells, B-cell-depleted T cells, or PBMCs supplied cDNA or gDNA.

Germline CDR1 is MNHNS and CDR2 is SASEGT. Between the trimmed V and J ends, which lost 2 bases and 0 bases, there was a span of 9 bases. The CDR3 has 15 amino acids. Assay: immunoSEQ multiplex PCR; the TCRdb copy retains only in-frame clones and omits some. The sample carries about 350,000 clones, around 91% recorded once. The genes are TRBV6-1 and TRBJ2-3; TRBD1 might be the D (6 bases). Sequencing was carried out using peripheral blood. The receptor was derived from a woman younger than 30 who had recovered from COVID-19. The CDR3 DNA sequence: TGTGCCAGCAGTGAAAGGGGGTTTAGCACAGATACGCAGTATTTT. Translating gives CASSERGFSTDTQYF.